This is a list of T cell receptor beta chains from one sample in a study of cytomegalovirus exposure and HLA in healthy donors. Clones were sequenced by immunoSEQ multiplex PCR, and TCRdb holds only the in-frame ones, with some missing. The table records about 83,000 clones, 80% to 90% of them present only once. Material for sequencing was PBMCs. These receptors all stem from a woman in her twenties or thirties in good health and CMV-seronegative. The CDR3 runs from the conserved cysteine through the conserved F or W. The order of the fields is clone size, V gene, CDR3 protein. Clone size is stated in some rows and not others, as once, few, many or a class when expanded.

clone_size: .
v_call: TRBV2
cdr3_aa: CASTRQGGNTGELFF

clone_size: few
v_call: TRBV7-2
cdr3_aa: CASSLDAGGNQPQHF

clone_size: few
v_call: TRBV6-6
cdr3_aa: CASNAGPINQPQHF

clone_size: once
v_call: TRBV7-9
cdr3_aa: CASSPRAKSYEQYF

clone_size: .
v_call: TRBV20-1
cdr3_aa: CSATFPGEQFF

clone_size: .
v_call: TRBV20-1
cdr3_aa: CSARTGGYTF

clone_size: .
v_call: TRBV5-8
cdr3_aa: CASSLAGQVNQPQHF

clone_size: .
v_call: TRBV7-2
cdr3_aa: CASSERGGANNQPQHF

clone_size: .
v_call: TRBV5-4
cdr3_aa: CASSRSGDIQYF

clone_size: few
v_call: TRBV29-1
cdr3_aa: CSVGTSGTASTDTQYF

clone_size: .
v_call: TRBV19
cdr3_aa: CASSGPGQGSTEAFF

clone_size: .
v_call: TRBV4-1
cdr3_aa: CASSQEPGGNQPQHF

clone_size: .
v_call: TRBV6-1
cdr3_aa: CASRPQGSGEQYF

clone_size: .
v_call: TRBV11-1
cdr3_aa: CASSLGGTGAYEQYF

clone_size: .
v_call: TRBV6-6
cdr3_aa: CASSYSGQITGELFF

clone_size: .
v_call: TRBV21-1
cdr3_aa: CASSGQGNYGYTF

clone_size: .
v_call: TRBV6-6
cdr3_aa: CASSYPNEKLFF

clone_size: few
v_call: TRBV29-1
cdr3_aa: CSALQQGLEQYF

clone_size: .
v_call: TRBV6-1
cdr3_aa: CASSEAMGQGYEQYF

clone_size: .
v_call: TRBV20-1
cdr3_aa: CSARGTNLYF

clone_size: .
v_call: TRBV4-1
cdr3_aa: CASSQSGLAQNTEAFF

clone_size: .
v_call: TRBV27
cdr3_aa: CASSSSGLTYEQYF

clone_size: .
v_call: TRBV28
cdr3_aa: CASSPPGWSGRPDTQYF

clone_size: .
v_call: TRBV7-9
cdr3_aa: CASSLKQAYGYTF

clone_size: .
v_call: TRBV5-6
cdr3_aa: CASSMSTARSYNEQFF

clone_size: .
v_call: TRBV6-1
cdr3_aa: CASRPDRESQETQYF

clone_size: .
v_call: TRBV5-8
cdr3_aa: CASSWDRLYEQYF

clone_size: .
v_call: TRBV27
cdr3_aa: CASREQGNWGYTF

clone_size: .
v_call: TRBV7-2
cdr3_aa: CASTGREAHPHEQFF

clone_size: .
v_call: TRBV9
cdr3_aa: CASSRPPGSSPNEQFF

clone_size: .
v_call: TRBV6-1
cdr3_aa: CASKRGTGPSYEQYF

clone_size: .
v_call: TRBV19
cdr3_aa: CASSSPGSYEQYF

clone_size: .
v_call: TRBV5-1
cdr3_aa: CASSLVQGEANYGYTF

clone_size: .
v_call: TRBV7-9
cdr3_aa: CASSFSPGQGGDTQYF

clone_size: .
v_call: TRBV6-6
cdr3_aa: CASRTPGGNTIYF

clone_size: once
v_call: TRBV15
cdr3_aa: CATSANRQGTDTQYF

clone_size: .
v_call: TRBV29-1
cdr3_aa: CSVHNPGGQYEQYF

clone_size: once
v_call: TRBV5-8
cdr3_aa: CASSSRHGATQYF

clone_size: .
v_call: TRBV5-1
cdr3_aa: CASRGTGKYNEQFF

clone_size: once
v_call: TRBV23-1
cdr3_aa: CASSQWGRGYSYEQYF

clone_size: .
v_call: TRBV5-1
cdr3_aa: CASSLFLPQGHEKLFF

clone_size: .
v_call: TRBV14
cdr3_aa: CASSPVLSGAQYF

clone_size: .
v_call: TRBV6-1
cdr3_aa: CASSARRMVGGAYGYTF

clone_size: .
v_call: TRBV5-1
cdr3_aa: CASSRGQGAAGTEAFF

clone_size: .
v_call: TRBV5-4
cdr3_aa: CASSPPGAYEQYF

clone_size: .
v_call: TRBV27
cdr3_aa: CASSLMGDNQETQYF

clone_size: .
v_call: TRBV7-2
cdr3_aa: CASSLLLGGGKNEQFF

clone_size: few
v_call: TRBV5-1
cdr3_aa: CASSLAGDEQFF

clone_size: .
v_call: TRBV11-2
cdr3_aa: CASSLGISQGSDTQYF

clone_size: .
v_call: TRBV7-9
cdr3_aa: CAIDARTGGTGANVLTF

clone_size: .
v_call: TRBV5-6
cdr3_aa: CASSLGIGTSGGTYEQYF

clone_size: once
v_call: TRBV15
cdr3_aa: CATSREARGTGELFF

clone_size: few
v_call: TRBV28
cdr3_aa: CASNPGTDLEKLFF

clone_size: few
v_call: TRBV5-1
cdr3_aa: CASSLTGIYEQYF

clone_size: .
v_call: TRBV7-9
cdr3_aa: CASSPTRRVGDEKFF